This T cell receptor (beta chain) was found in a study of post-analysis software for immune sequencing data (dated by TCRdb to the mid-2010s). As for the study more broadly: The recorded disease courses included relapsing-remitting, secondary progressive and progressive-relapsing multiple sclerosis, and some patients had no subtype annotation. The multiple sclerosis patient repertoires were compared with approximately 11 previously published healthy control repertoires from donors aged about 6 to 26 years. A subset of samples was prepared in parallel using single-end sample barcoding, then pooled and co-amplified after Illumina adapter ligation.

Results and caveats for the whole study, not just this receptor: Compared with controls, multiple sclerosis patients had significantly lower normalized Chao1 diversity, a finding suggesting substantial peripheral T-cell clonal expansion. The multiple sclerosis patient group was slightly younger than the control group. Strong co-clustering of samples prepared in the same batch was shown by direct clustering with F measure, prompting a batch-effect correction. Patients showed significantly higher frequencies than controls for roughly 5 TRBV segments, among them TRBV5-6, TRBV5-1 and TRBV20-1.

TCR beta repertoires were profiled from peripheral blood of approximately 13 young patients with multiple sclerosis to demonstrate the VDJtools post-analysis software. The multiple sclerosis patients were children and adolescents ranging in age from about 6 to 16 years. Looking up the germline V gene (reference sequence) yields CDR1 SGHNT and CDR2 YYREEE. A distance of 20 bases separates the germline ends of V and J, which lose 3 bases and 3 bases respectively. Taken from cysteine to phenylalanine, the CDR3 has 17 residues. CDR3 DNA only is kept here, 51 bases in frame from base 1. A word on this clonotype: The antigen it binds to is not known. Base-call qualities are not available, and no considerably larger clone is one nucleotide away.

Library prep was done by PCR. TCRdb shows the sequencer as Illumina HiSeq 2500. To reduce PCR and sequencing biases, unique molecular identifiers were built into the TCR beta cDNA libraries. Per 1 to 10 million input T cells, some 500,000 cDNA molecules were obtained, such that each molecule approximated one T cell. The same protocol used for the earlier healthy control dataset was applied to prepare and sequence the patient libraries. Within a given batch, samples were prepared together, multiplexed and sequenced on the same HiSeq lane. As for the original processing: Raw barcoded reads were processed with MIGEC, discarding single-read molecular identifier groups before consensus assembly and CDR3 extraction. VDJtools was used for post-analysis of the clonotype tables, and diversity was normalized by down-sampling every dataset to the size of the smallest sample. To correct batch-related cross-sample contamination, repertoire overlap clustering matched CDR3 amino acid sequences but not nucleotide sequences. TCRdb redid the processing of the public reads, applying fastp at Q25 and MiXCR, and retained in-frame beta chains. Rows are unified per CDR3 protein, each entry keeping the most common DNA and genes. Clone size and V and J calls follow TCRdb, not the original study. For this sample the table gives some 800,000 distinct CDR3 sequences, of which under 60% were detected only once. The top ten clonotypes cover 4.9% of the sample.

This TCR was recovered from a girl aged 10-17 years with multiple sclerosis. The receptor chain draws on TRBV5-4 and TRBJ2-3; TRBD2 is a weak D gene call, 6 bases matching. Sequencing was performed on blood. The CDR3 region reads CASSSLIPRERTDTQYF. The base sequence is TGTGCCAGCAGCTCCCTCATTCCCCGGGAGAGGACAGATACGCAGTATTTT.